This TCR beta chain came from a study of monozygotic twins with inflammatory bowel disease. With regard to this clonotype: Its antigen is undetermined.

The CDR3 runs to 18 residues. Germline CDR1 MNHEY, CDR2 SVGAGI. General study results and limits: In patient repertoires, differing immunosuppressive treatments may have added some variability.

Each donor gave 2 to 2.5 ml of peripheral blood. Following a re-call of the 5' RACE reads, TCRdb has one entry per CDR3 protein and lacks DNA. The data show 300,000 to 450,000 distinct CDR3 sequences, and the top ten clones hold 2.5% to 3%. What was sequenced was blood. This chain connects TRBV6-5 to TRBJ2-1; TCRdb names TRBD2, which stays unverified in the absence of DNA. The sequence came from a human donor with ulcerative colitis or Crohn's disease, or a healthy co-twin of an affected twin (not recorded which). The CDR3 spells CASSYWSGTSGGRNEQFF.